These 9 T cell receptor beta chains share one sample of origin, sequenced in a study of CD8 T cells in ankylosing spondylitis. TCRdb called the 5' RACE reads again in MiXCR, with one record for every CDR3 protein. The table shows 220,000 or so distinct CDR3 sequences, with 10% occurring only once. The sample was blood, either unsorted or a sorted T cell fraction (not recorded which). All receptors derive from a male donor with ankylosing spondylitis or in good health (not recorded which).

The table lists this clonotype with many counts. The chain employs TRBV15 and TRBJ1-2, with 9 bases aligning to TRBD1. V lost 0 bases and J lost 4; bases outside the gene matches: 3. The CDR3 sequence is 15 residues long. CDR1 and CDR2 (germline): LNHNV, YYDKDF (reference sequence). The CDR3 here is CATSRDGQGIYGYTF. CDR3 DNA: TGTGCCACCAGCAGAGATGGACAGGGGATCTATGGCTACACCTTC.

This clonotype was observed at least ten times. This chain uses TRBV3-1 with TRBJ2-2; 8 bases agree with TRBD1. The CDR3 runs to 16 residues. With V trimmed by 4 bases and J by 2 bases, 6 bases remained unmatched. Germline V gives CDR1 LGHDT, CDR2 YNNKEL (reference sequence). The CDR3 region is CASSPRQGPNTGELFF. In DNA, the CDR3 is TGTGCCAGCAGCCCAAGACAGGGGCCAAACACCGGGGAGCTGTTTTTT.

There are many counts of this clonotype. This chain uses TRBV5-1 with TRBJ2-7, with D unresolved. CDR3 length: 15 amino acids. From germline, CDR1 is SGHRS and CDR2 YFSETQ. The ends were cut back, 0 bases at V and 2 bases at J, with 12 bases in the middle. The CDR3 is CASSLVSHNAYEQYF. DNA for the CDR3: TGCGCCAGCAGCTTGGTGTCTCATAACGCCTACGAGCAGTACTTC.

This clonotype has a count of ten or more. V gene TRBV5-5 combines with J gene TRBJ2-2; D remains ambiguous. The V end was cut by 0 bases, the J end by 3 bases, with 6 bases between. The CDR3 sequence is 14 residues long. Germline V CDR1 and CDR2: SGHKS, YYEKEE (reference sequence). As DNA, the CDR3 is TGTGCCAGCAGCTTGGCCCGTTACACCGGGGAGCTGTTTTTT. Translating gives CASSLARYTGELFF.

This clonotype was recorded at least ten times. The chain links TRBV7-2 to TRBJ2-3; D may correspond to TRBD1 or TRBD2 (5 bases each). Trimming pared 5 bases from V and 2 bases from J, leaving 11 bases between. This CDR3 has 14 residues. CDR1 and CDR2 (germline): SGHTA, FQGNSA. The CDR3: CASSPGPPTDTQYF. Here the CDR3 DNA reads TGTGCCAGCAGCCCGGGGCCCCCCACAGATACGCAGTATTTT. Full variable domain (missing parts from reference TRBV7-2 and TRBJ2-3): GAGVSQSPSNKVTEKGKDVELRCDPISGHTALYWYRQSLGQGLEFLIYFQGNSAPDKSGLPSDRFSAERTGGSVSTLTIQRTQQEDSAVYLCASSPGPPTDTQYFGPGTRLTVL.

This clonotype showed up many times. The chain uses TRBV5-1 and TRBJ1-1; D is undetermined. Germline CDR1 and CDR2: SGHRS and YFSETQ. The ends were cut back, 0 bases at V and 4 bases at J, with 16 bases in the middle. CDR3 size: 16 residues. DNA for the CDR3: TGCGCCAGCAGCTTGGGTGTGGGAGCGGGAGCCACTGAAGCTTTCTTT. It yields the protein CASSLGVGAGATEAFF.

This clonotype was found many times. The rearrangement uses TRBV12-3 or TRBV12-4 and TRBJ2-4; D is uncertain. The V and J ends lost 4 bases and 3 bases respectively, with 10 bases between them. The CDR3 is 14 amino acids. The CDR3, as DNA: TGTGCCAGCAGTTCGCCGACATACAAAAACATTCAGTACTTC. The encoded protein is CASSSPTYKNIQYF.

This clonotype was seen ten or more times. V usage is TRBV20-1 and J usage is TRBJ1-5, with 10 bases identical to TRBD1. The V gene's germline CDR1 is DFQATT and CDR2 SNEGSKA (reference sequence). This CDR3 comprises 17 residues. J gave up 2 bases and V 0 bases, and 7 bases lay outside the gene matches. The CDR3 is CSARDGGTGAGNQPQHF. In nucleotides, the CDR3 is TGCAGTGCTAGAGATGGAGGGACAGGGGCCGGCAATCAGCCCCAGCATTTT.

This clonotype was recorded at least ten times. The rearrangement uses TRBV12-3 or TRBV12-4 and TRBJ2-1, with 7 bases matching TRBD1. The trim removed 6 bases at V and 6 bases at J, leaving 11 bases unmatched. The CDR3 has 15 residues. CDR3 bases: TGTGCCAGCAGAGCCCAGGGGGTGGGTGGCAATGAGCAGTTCTTC. This gives the protein CASRAQGVGGNEQFF.